This record covers a single T cell receptor (beta chain). These data originate in a study of shared clonotypes between healthy human individuals. V lost 5 bases and J 2 bases, leaving 9 bases between the germline ends. CDR3 length: 13 residues. The germline V gene encodes CDR1 SEHNR and CDR2 FQNEAQ (reference sequence). Only in-frame clones appear in the TCRdb table, and some are missing; sequencing was by immunoSEQ multiplex PCR. The sample holds under 600,000 clones; about 96% are singletons and the top ten take 0.055% to 0.07%. Within Nashville, Tennessee resided all donors, each a Caucasian adult.

Sample: naive CD4+ T cells sorted from blood. Subset defined: CD45RA+ positively selected. This chain uses TRBV7-9 with TRBJ2-5; either TRBD1 or TRBD2 may fit D (5 bases each). This TCR came from a woman in her twenties or thirties in good health. In DNA, the CDR3 is TGTGCCAGCAGCGTTTGGGGGCAAGAGACCCAGTACTTC. Its translation is CASSVWGQETQYF.